The sequence of this TCR beta chain was determined in a study of blood T cells in healthy people across ages. Primed by a sample-barcoded 5' primer and a J-beta primer mix, a second PCR proceeded for about 7 to 11 cycles. Each CDR3 protein gets one entry after TCRdb re-called the 5' RACE reads with MiXCR. The data contain about 900,000 distinct CDR3 sequences, 62% of them singletons. The CDR3 consists of 13 residues. Germline CDR1 and CDR2: MNHNY and SVGAGI (reference sequence). Trimming stripped 0 bases from V and 13 bases from J, with 15 bases between. The source is a man in his thirties or forties in good health. The chain joins TRBV6-6 to TRBJ2-5; D might be TRBD1 or TRBD2, each matching 5 bases. Sequencing input: blood. As DNA, the CDR3 is TGTGCCAGCAGTTACTCTAGGGACGCCGCGGCGTACTTC. This gives the protein CASSYSRDAAAYF.